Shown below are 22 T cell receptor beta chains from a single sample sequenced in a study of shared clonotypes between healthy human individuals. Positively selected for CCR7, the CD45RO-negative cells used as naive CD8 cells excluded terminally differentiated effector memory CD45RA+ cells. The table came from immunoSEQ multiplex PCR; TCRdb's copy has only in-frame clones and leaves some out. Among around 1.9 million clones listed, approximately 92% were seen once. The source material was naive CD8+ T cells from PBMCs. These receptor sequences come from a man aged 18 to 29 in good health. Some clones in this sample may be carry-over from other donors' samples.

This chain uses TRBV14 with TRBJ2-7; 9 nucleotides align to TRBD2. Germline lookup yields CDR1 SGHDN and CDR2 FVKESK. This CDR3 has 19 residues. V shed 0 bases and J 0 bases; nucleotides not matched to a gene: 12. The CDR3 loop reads CASSQDNVLAGGISYEQYF. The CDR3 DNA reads TGTGCCAGCAGCCAAGATAACGTACTAGCGGGTGGAATCTCCTACGAGCAGTACTTC. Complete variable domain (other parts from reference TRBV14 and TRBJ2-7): EAGVTQFPSHSVIEKGQTVTLRCDPISGHDNLYWYRRVMGKEIKFLLHFVKESKQDESGMPNNRFLAERTGGTYSTLKVQPAELEDSGVYFCASSQDNVLAGGISYEQYFGPGTRLTVT.

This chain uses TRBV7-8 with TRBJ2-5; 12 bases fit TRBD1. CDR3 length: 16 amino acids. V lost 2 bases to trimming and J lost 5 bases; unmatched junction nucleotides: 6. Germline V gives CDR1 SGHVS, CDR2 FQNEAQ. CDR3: CASSLRDRGLEETQYF. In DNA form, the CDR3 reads TGTGCCAGCAGCTTAAGGGACAGGGGGCTGGAGGAGACCCAGTACTTC.

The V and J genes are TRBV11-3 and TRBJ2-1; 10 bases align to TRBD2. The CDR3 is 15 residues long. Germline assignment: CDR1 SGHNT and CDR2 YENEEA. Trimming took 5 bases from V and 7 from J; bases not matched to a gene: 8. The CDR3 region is CASSQEREGWNEQFF. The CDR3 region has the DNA TGTGCCAGCAGCCAAGAGCGGGAGGGCTGGAATGAGCAGTTCTTC.

Here the CDR3 reads CAWEDRALSYEQYF. DNA for the CDR3: TGTGCCTGGGAAGACAGGGCCCTATCCTACGAGCAGTACTTC. V and J are TRBV30 and TRBJ2-7, with TRBD1 matching 7 bases. Germline CDR1 and CDR2: GTSNPN and SVGIG (reference sequence). V lost 5 bases to trimming and J lost 1 base; unmatched junction nucleotides: 8. This CDR3 comprises 14 residues.

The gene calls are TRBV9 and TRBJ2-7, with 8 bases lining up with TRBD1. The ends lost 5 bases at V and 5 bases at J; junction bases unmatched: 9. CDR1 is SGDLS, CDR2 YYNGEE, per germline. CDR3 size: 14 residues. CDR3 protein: CASSDGQGKHEQYF. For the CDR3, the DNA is TGTGCCAGCAGTGATGGACAGGGCAAACACGAGCAGTACTTC.

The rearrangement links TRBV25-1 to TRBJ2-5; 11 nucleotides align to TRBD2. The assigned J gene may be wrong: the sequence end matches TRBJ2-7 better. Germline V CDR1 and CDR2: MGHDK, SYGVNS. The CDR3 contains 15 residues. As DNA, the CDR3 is TGTGCCAGCAGCGGGACTAGCGGATACCCCTACGAGCAGTACTTC. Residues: CASSGTSGYPYEQYF.

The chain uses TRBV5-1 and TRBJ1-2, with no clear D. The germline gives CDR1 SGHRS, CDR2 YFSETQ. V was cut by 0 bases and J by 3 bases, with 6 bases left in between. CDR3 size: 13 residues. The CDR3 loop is CASSLGEDYGYTF. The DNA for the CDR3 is TGCGCCAGCAGCTTGGGAGAGGACTATGGCTACACCTTC. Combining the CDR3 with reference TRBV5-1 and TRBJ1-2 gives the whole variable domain KAGVTQTPRYLIKTRGQQVTLSCSPISGHRSVSWYQQTPGQGLQFLFEYFSETQRNKGNFPGRFSGRQFSNSRSEMNVSTLELGDSALYLCASSLGEDYGYTFGSGTRLTVV.

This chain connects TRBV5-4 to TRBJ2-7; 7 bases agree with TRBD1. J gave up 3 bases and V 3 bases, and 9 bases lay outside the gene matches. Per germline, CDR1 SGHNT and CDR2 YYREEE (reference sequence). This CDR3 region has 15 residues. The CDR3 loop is CASSSRTGPDYEQYF. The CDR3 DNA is TGTGCCAGCAGCTCGAGGACAGGCCCCGACTACGAGCAGTACTTC. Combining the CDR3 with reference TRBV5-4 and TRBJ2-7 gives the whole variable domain ETGVTQSPTHLIKTRGQQVTLRCSSQSGHNTVSWYQQALGQGPQFIFQYYREEENGRGNFPPRFSGLQFPNYSSELNVNALELDDSALYLCASSSRTGPDYEQYFGPGTRLTVT.

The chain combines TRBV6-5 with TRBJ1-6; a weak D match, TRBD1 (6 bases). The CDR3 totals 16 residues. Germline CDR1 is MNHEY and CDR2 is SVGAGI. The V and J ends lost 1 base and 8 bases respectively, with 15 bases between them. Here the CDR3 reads CASSYFRGAEDSPLHF. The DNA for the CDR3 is TGTGCCAGCAGTTACTTCCGGGGGGCCGAGGATTCACCCCTCCACTTT.

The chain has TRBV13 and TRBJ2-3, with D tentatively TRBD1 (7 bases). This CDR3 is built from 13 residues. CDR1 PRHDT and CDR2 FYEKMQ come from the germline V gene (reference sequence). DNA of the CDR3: TGTGCTAGCCAGGGGGGACGCACAGATACGCAGTATTTT. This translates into CASQGGRTDTQYF.

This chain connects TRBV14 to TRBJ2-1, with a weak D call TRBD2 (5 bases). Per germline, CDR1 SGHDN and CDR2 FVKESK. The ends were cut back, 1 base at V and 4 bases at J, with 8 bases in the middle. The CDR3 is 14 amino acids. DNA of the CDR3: TGTGCCAGCAGCCAAGGGGGAGTTTACAATGAGCAGTTCTTC. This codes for CASSQGGVYNEQFF.

CDR3 in DNA: TGTGCCAGCAGCTTAGTTAGTAGCGGAGGGGGTTACGAGCAGTACTTC. It is translated as CASSLVSSGGGYEQYF. The chain recombines TRBV7-2 with TRBJ2-7; D tentatively reads TRBD1 or TRBD2 (6 bases each). CDR3 length equals 16 residues. The V gene lost 1 base and the J gene lost 4 bases, with 17 bases spanning the gap. Germline assignment: CDR1 SGHTA and CDR2 FQGNSA.

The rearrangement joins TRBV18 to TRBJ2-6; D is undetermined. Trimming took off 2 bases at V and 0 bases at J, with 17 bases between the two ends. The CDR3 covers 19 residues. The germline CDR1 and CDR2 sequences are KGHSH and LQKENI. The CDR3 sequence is CASSPSPGSFDSGANVLTF. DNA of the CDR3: TGTGCCAGCTCACCATCCCCTGGCAGCTTCGACTCTGGGGCCAACGTCCTGACTTTC.

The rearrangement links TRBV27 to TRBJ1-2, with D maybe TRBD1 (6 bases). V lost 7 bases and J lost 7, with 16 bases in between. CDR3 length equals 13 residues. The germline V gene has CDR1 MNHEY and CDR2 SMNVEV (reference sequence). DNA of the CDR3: TGTGCCAGCACCCCGACAGGTTCGTTTGGCTACACCTTC. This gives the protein CASTPTGSFGYTF.

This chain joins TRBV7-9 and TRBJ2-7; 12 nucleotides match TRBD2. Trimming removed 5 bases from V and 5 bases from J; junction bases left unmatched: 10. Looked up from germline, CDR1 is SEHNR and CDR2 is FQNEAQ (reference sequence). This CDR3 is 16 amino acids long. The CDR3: CASSPVQLAGGNEQYF. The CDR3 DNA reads TGTGCCAGCAGCCCCGTTCAACTAGCGGGAGGCAACGAGCAGTACTTC.

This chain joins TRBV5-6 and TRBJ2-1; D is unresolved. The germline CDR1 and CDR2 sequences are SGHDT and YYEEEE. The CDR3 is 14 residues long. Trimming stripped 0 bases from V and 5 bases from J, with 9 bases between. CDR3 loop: CASSLEPDNNEQFF. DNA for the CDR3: TGTGCCAGCAGCTTGGAACCAGACAACAATGAGCAGTTCTTC.

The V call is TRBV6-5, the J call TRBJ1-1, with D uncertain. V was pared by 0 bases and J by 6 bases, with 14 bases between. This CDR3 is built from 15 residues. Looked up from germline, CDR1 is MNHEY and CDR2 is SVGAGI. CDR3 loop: CASSYSISGYAEAFF. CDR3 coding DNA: TGTGCCAGCAGTTACTCGATATCGGGGTACGCTGAAGCTTTCTTT.

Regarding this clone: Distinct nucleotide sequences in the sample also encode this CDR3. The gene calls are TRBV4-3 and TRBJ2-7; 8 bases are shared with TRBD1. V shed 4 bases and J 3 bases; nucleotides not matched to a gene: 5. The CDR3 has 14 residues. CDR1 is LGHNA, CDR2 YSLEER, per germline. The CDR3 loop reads CASSPGQGFYEQYF. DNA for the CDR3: TGCGCCAGCAGCCCCGGACAGGGTTTCTACGAGCAGTACTTC.

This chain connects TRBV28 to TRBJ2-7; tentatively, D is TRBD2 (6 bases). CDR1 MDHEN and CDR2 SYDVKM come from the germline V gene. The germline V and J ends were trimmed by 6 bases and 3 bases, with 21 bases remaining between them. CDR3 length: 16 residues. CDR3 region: CASRLGGYGRYYEQYF. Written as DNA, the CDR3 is TGTGCCAGCAGACTCGGGGGATACGGGAGATACTACGAGCAGTACTTC.

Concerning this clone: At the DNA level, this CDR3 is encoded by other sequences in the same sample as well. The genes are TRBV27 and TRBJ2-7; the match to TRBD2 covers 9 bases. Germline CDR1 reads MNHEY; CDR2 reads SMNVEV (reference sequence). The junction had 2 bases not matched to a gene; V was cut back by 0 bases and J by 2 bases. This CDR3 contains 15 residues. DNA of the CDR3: TGTGCCAGCAGTTTATCGACTAGCGGCGCCTACGAGCAGTACTTC. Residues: CASSLSTSGAYEQYF.

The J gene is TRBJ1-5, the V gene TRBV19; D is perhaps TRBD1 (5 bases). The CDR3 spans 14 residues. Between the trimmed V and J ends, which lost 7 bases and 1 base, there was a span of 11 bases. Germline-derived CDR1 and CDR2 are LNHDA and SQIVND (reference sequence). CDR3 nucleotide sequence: TGTGCCAGTACGGGGGTTTGGAGCAATCAGCCCCAGCATTTT. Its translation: CASTGVWSNQPQHF.

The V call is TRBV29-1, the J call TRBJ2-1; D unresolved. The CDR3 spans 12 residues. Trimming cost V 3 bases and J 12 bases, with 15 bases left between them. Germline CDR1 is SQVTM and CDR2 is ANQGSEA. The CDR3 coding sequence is TGCAGCGTTGATTTCTCGGTATACGGGCAGTTCTTC. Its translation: CSVDFSVYGQFF.